This T cell receptor beta chain was sequenced in a study of T cell responses to AZD1222 COVID-19 vaccine. Overall study results and limits: White British people made up most donors, females outnumbered males, and clonal diversity was possibly underestimated. It was only a handful of AZD1222 recipients who were seropositive at baseline.

To note about this clone: The antigen is not known.

The length of the CDR3 is 16 residues. CDR1 SGHNT and CDR2 YYREEE come from the germline V gene (reference sequence). Trimming stripped 3 bases from V and 0 bases from J, with 13 bases between. Using immunoSEQ multiplex PCR, the repertoire was profiled, and TCRdb retains in-frame clones only, with some absent. The sample has 130,000 to 150,000 clones, more than 70% seen once. Sequencing used peripheral blood, obtained on day 0 of AZD1222 vaccination. The V call is TRBV5-4, the J call TRBJ1-3, with a weak D call TRBD1 (6 bases). The clonotype originates from an adult in good health. CDR3 region: CASSSDRTYSGNTIYF. CDR3 nucleotide sequence: TGTGCCAGCAGCTCCGACAGGACATACTCTGGAAACACCATATATTTT. Based on the CDR3 plus reference TRBV5-4 and TRBJ1-3, the full variable domain is ETGVTQSPTHLIKTRGQQVTLRCSSQSGHNTVSWYQQALGQGPQFIFQYYREEENGRGNFPPRFSGLQFPNYSSELNVNALELDDSALYLCASSSDRTYSGNTIYFGEGSWLTVV.